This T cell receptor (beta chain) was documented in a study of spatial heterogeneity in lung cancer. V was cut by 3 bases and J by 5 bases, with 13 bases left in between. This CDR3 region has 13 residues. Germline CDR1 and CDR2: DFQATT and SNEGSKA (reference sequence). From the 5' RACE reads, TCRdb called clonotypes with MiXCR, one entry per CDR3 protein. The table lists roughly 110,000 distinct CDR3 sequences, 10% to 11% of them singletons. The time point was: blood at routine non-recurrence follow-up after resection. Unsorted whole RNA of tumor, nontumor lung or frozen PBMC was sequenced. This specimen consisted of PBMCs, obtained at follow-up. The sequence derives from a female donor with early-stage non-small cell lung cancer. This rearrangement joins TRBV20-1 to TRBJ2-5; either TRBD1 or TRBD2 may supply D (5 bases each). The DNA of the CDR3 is TGCAGTGCTAGCGGGACCGCGGGTGAGACCCAGTACTTC. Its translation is CSASGTAGETQYF.